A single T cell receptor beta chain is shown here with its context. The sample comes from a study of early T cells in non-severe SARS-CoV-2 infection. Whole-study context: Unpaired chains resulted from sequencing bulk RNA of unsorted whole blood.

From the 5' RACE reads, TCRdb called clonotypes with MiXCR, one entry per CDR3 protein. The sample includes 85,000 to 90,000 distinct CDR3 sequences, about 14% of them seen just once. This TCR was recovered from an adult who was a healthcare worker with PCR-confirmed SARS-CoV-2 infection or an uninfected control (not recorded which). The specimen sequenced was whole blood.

In nucleotides, the CDR3 is TGTGCCAGCAGCTTCGCCCGATTTGGGGCAGGGGGCTCGAACACCGGGGAGCTGTTTTTT. Encoded protein: CASSFARFGAGGSNTGELFF. The chain is built from TRBV13 and TRBJ2-2; 8 nucleotides line up with TRBD1. Germline trimming cut 3 bases from V and 0 bases from J; bases unmatched to any gene: 15. This CDR3 is 20 amino acids long. The germline CDR1 and CDR2 sequences are PRHDT and FYEKMQ (reference sequence).